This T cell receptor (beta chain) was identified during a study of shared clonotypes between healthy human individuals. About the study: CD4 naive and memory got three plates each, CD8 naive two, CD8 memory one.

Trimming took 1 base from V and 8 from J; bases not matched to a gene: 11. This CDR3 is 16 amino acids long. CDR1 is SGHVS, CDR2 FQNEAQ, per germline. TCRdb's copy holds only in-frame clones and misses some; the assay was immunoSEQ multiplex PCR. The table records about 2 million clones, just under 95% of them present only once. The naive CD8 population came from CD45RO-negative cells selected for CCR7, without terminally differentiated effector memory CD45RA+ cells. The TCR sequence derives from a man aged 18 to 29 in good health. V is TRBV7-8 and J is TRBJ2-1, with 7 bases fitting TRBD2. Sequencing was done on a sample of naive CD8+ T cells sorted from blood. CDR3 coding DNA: TGTGCCAGCAGCTTAGAGACTAGCCGAGGGAGGTATGAGCAGTTCTTC. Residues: CASSLETSRGRYEQFF.